This entry is about one T cell receptor beta chain. One base away lies a much larger clone, so this may be a sequencing read error. This specimen belongs to a study of early T cells in non-severe SARS-CoV-2 infection. cDNA molecules, individually, were tagged with unique molecular identifiers. TCRdb processed the 5' RACE reads anew with MiXCR; each CDR3 protein has one entry. Counted here are tens of thousands of distinct CDR3 sequences, approximately 12% occurring once; the ten biggest clones make up 3.4%. In germline, CDR1 is SGDLS, CDR2 YYNGEE. This CDR3 is 17 amino acids long. This receptor was obtained from an adult who was a healthcare worker with PCR-confirmed SARS-CoV-2 infection or an uninfected control (not recorded which). The chain is built from TRBV9 and TRBJ2-2; the match to TRBD2 covers 10 bases. The sample taken for sequencing was whole blood. DNA of the CDR3: TGTGCCAGCAACGTAGGTCTAGCGGGAGCTAAGACCGGGGAGCTGTTTTTT. It yields the protein CASNVGLAGAKTGELFF.